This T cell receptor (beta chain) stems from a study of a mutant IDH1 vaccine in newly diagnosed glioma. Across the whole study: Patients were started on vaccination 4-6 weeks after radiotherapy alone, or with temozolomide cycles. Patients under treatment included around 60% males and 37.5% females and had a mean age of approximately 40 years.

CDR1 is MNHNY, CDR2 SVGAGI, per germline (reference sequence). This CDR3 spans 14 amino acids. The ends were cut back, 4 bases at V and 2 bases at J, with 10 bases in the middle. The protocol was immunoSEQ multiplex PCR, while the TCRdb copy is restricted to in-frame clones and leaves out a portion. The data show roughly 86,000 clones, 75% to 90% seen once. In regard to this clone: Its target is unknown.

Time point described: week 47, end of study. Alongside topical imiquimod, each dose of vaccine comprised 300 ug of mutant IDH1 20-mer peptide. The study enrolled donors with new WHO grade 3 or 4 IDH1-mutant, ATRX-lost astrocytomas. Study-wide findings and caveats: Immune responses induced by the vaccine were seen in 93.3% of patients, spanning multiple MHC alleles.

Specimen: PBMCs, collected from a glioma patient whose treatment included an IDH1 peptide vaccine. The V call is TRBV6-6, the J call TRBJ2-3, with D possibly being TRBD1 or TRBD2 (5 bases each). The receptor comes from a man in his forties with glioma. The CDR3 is CASSLGTPTDTQYF. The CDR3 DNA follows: TGTGCCAGCAGTTTGGGGACCCCCACAGATACGCAGTATTTT.